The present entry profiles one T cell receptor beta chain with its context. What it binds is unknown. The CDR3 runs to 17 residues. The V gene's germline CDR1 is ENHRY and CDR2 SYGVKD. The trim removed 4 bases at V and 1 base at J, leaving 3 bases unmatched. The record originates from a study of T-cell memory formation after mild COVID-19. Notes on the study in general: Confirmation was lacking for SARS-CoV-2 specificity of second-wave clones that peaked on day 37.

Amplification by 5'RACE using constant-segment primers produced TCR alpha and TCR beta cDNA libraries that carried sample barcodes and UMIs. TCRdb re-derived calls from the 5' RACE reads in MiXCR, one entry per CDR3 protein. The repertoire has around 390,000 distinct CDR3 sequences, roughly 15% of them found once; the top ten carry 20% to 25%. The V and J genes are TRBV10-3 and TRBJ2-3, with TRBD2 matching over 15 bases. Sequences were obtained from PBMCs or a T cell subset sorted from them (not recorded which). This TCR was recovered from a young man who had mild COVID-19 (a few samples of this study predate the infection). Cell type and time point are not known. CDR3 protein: CAISGGLAGGGTDTQYF. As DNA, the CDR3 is TGTGCCATCAGTGGAGGACTAGCGGGGGGGGGCACAGATACGCAGTATTTT.